There are a few counts of the clone carrying this TCR beta chain. Unique molecular identifiers tagged the TCRbeta library. MiXCR, run by TCRdb on the PCR reads, gives a single entry per CDR3 protein. The sample consists of about 640,000 distinct CDR3 sequences, 16% of them appearing once. The data were obtained in a study of T-cell reconstitution after alpha-beta-depleted transplantation in children. The germline CDR1 and CDR2 sequences are SGHTA and FQGNSA. Trimming cost V 6 bases and J 5 bases; bases outside gene matches: 14. The CDR3 has 17 residues. This sequence was found in a human donor who donated a stem cell graft to a child with acute myeloid leukemia. The chain is built from TRBV7-2 and TRBJ2-1, with 9 bases identical to TRBD1. Sequencing used PBMCs from the stem cell graft donor, obtained from the stem cell graft. The CDR3 bases are TGTGCCAGCAGACGGGCCTGGGGGACAGGGTTAAACAATGAGCAGTTCTTC. This encodes CASRRAWGTGLNNEQFF.